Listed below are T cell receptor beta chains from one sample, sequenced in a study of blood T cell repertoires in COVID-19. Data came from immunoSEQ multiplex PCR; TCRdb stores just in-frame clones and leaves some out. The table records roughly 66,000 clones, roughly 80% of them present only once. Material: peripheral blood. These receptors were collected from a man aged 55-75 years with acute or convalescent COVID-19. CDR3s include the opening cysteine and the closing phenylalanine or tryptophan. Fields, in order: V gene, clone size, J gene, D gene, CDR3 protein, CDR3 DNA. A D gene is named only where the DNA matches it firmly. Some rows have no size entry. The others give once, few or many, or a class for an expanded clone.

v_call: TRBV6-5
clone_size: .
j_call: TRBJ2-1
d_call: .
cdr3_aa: CASSRTGRDEQFF
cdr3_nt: TGTGCCAGCAGTAGGACAGGGAGGGATGAGCAGTTCTTC

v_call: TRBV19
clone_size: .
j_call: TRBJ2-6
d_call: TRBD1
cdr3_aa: CASSTIALGQGGSGANVLTF
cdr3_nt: TGTGCCAGTAGTACCATTGCCCTGGGACAGGGGGGCTCTGGGGCCAACGTCCTGACTTTC

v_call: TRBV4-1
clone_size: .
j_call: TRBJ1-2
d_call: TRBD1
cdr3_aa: CASSQDLIGTGNGYTF
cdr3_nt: TGCGCCAGCAGCCAGGACCTGATAGGGACAGGGAATGGCTACACCTTC

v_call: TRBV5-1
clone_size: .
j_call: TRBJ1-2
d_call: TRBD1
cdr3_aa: CASTTGTANYGYTF
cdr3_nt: TGCGCCAGCACCACCGGGACAGCTAACTATGGCTACACCTTC

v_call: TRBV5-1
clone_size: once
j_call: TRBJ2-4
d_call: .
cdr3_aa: CASSLEQGTRGIQYF
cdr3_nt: TGCGCCAGCAGCTTGGAACAGGGAACTAGGGGCATTCAGTACTTC

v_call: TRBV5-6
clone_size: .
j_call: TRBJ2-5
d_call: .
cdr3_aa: CASSFGQGETQYF
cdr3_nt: TGTGCCAGCAGCTTCGGCCAGGGGGAGACCCAGTACTTC

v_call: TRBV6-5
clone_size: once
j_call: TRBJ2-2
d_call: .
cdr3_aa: CASSPPGSGELFF
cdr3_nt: TGTGCCAGCAGTCCTCCGGGGTCCGGGGAGCTGTTTTTT

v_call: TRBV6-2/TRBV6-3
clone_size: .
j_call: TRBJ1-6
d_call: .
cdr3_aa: CASSFRQVSPLHF
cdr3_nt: TGTGCCAGCAGTTTTCGGCAGGTGTCACCCCTCCACTTT

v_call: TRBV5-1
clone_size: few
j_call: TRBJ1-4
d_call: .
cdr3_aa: CASSLTGIGEKLFF
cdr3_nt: TGCGCCAGCAGCCTTACAGGGATCGGCGAAAAACTGTTTTTT

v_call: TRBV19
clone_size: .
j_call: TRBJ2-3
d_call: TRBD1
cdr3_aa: CASSIVRTGGSQYF
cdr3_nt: TGTGCCAGTAGTATTGTTCGGACAGGGGGGTCGCAGTATTTT

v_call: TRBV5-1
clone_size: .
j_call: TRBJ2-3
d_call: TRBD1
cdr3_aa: CASSRGTGPSTDTQYF
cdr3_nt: TGCGCCAGCAGCCGGGGGACAGGTCCTAGCACAGATACGCAGTATTTT

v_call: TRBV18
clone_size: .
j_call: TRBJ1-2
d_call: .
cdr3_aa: CASSPPSKGDYGYTF
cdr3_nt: TGTGCCAGCTCACCACCTAGTAAGGGGGACTATGGCTACACCTTC

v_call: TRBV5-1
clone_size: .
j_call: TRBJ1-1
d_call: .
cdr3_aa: CASSRDTMNTEAFF
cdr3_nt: TGCGCCAGCAGCCGGGACACCATGAACACTGAAGCTTTCTTT

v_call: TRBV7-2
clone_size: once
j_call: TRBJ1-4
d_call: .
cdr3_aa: CASSPPGEKLFF
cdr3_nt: TGTGCCAGCAGCCCCCCGGGTGAAAAACTGTTTTTT

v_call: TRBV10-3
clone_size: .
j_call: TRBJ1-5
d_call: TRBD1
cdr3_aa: CAISEWDPGQGGDSNQPQHF
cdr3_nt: TGTGCCATCAGTGAGTGGGATCCTGGACAGGGTGGGGATAGCAATCAGCCCCAGCATTTT

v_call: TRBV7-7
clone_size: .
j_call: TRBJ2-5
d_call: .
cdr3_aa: CASSPRRGGSMETQYF
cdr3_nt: TGTGCCAGCAGCCCACGTAGGGGGGGGTCTATGGAGACCCAGTACTTC

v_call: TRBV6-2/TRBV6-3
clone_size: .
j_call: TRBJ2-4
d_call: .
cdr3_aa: CASSYFEGNIQYF
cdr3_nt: TGTGCCAGCAGTTACTTCGAGGGAAACATTCAGTACTTC

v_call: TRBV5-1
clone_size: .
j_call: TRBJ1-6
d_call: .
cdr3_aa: CASSLDRSGNSPLHF
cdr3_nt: TGCGCCAGCAGCTTGGACAGATCCGGTAATTCACCCCTCCACTTT

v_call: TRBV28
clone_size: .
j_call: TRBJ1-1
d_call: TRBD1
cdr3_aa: CASSLSLLTGGDAFF
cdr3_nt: TGTGCCAGCAGTTTGTCGCTTCTAACAGGGGGCGACGCTTTCTTT

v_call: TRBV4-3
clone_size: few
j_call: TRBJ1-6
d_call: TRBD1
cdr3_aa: CASSQGAQGAYSPLHF
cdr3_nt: TGCGCCAGCAGTCAAGGGGCCCAGGGGGCTTATTCACCCCTCCACTTT

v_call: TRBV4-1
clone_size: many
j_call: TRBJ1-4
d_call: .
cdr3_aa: CASSLSVQTNEKLFF
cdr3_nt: TGCGCCAGCAGCCTTTCAGTACAGACTAATGAAAAACTGTTTTTT

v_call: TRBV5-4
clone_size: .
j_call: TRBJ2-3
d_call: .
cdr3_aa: CASTANRVGGDTQYF
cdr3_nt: TGTGCCAGCACCGCAAACAGGGTCGGTGGAGATACGCAGTATTTT

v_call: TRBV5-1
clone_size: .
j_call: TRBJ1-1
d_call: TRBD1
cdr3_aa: CASSLGTGGVWTEAFF
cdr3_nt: TGCGCCAGCAGCTTGGGGACAGGGGGCGTTTGGACTGAAGCTTTCTTT

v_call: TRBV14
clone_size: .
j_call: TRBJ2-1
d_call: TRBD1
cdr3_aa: CASSGQGWGLVQFF
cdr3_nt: TGTGCCAGCAGCGGACAGGGTTGGGGATTAGTGCAGTTCTTC

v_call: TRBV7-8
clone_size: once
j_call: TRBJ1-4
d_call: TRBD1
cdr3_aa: CASSFDRDSLNNEKLFF
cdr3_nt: TGTGCCAGCAGCTTCGACCGGGACAGTCTGAATAATGAAAAACTGTTTTTT

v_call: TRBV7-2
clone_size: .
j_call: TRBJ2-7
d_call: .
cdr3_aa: CASSPWGDRGSYEQYF
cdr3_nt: TGTGCCAGCAGCCCATGGGGGGACAGAGGCTCCTACGAGCAGTACTTC

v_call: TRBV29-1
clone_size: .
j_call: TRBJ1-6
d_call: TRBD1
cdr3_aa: CSVEDRRGQGNSPLHF
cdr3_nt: TGCAGCGTTGAGGACCGGCGGGGACAGGGAAATTCACCCCTCCACTTT

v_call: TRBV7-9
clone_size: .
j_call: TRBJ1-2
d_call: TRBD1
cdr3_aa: CASSLGVTGAYGYTF
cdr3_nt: TGTGCCAGCAGCTTAGGAGTTACAGGGGCCTATGGCTACACCTTC

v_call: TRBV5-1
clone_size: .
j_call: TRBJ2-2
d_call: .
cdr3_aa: CASSLQVVGTGELFF
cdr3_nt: TGCGCCAGCAGCTTGCAAGTGGTCGGGACCGGGGAGCTGTTTTTT